The following is a TCR beta chain sequence with its context. Through a sample-barcoded 5' primer and a J-beta primer mix, a second PCR was run for roughly 6 to 11 cycles. TCRdb reprocessed the 5' RACE reads via MiXCR and lists one record per CDR3 protein. The table records hundreds of thousands of distinct CDR3 sequences, 49% of them present only once. The data were taken from a study of blood T cells in healthy people across ages. The CDR3 runs to 12 residues. V lost 8 bases and J lost 11, with 18 bases in between. Germline-derived CDR1 and CDR2 are MNHEY and SVGAGI. Sequenced input: blood. The clonotype comes from a woman aged 60-75 years in good health. The chain combines TRBV6-5 with TRBJ1-1; TRBD1 is a possible D gene (6 bases). The CDR3 protein is CASSSRRTVAFF. As DNA, the CDR3 is TGTGCCAGCTCTTCCCGCCGGACAGTCGCTTTCTTT.